This record covers a single TCR beta chain. What it binds is unknown. Measured with immunoSEQ multiplex PCR; TCRdb has only the in-frame clones, and not every one. The sample yields 9,000 to 15,000 clones, 40% to 60% seen once. This entry comes from a study of T cell clonotyping in hematopoietic cell transplantation. Study-level results: After transplant, recipient diversity fell while pathologically expanded clonotypes grew through day 180. Cells were unsorted, so CD4 and CD8 contributions were not separated.

The germline CDR1 and CDR2 sequences are SGHAT and FQNNGV. The CDR3 runs 15 residues. V lost 1 base and J lost 7, with 17 bases in between. V usage is TRBV11-2 and J usage is TRBJ2-7, with D uncertain. The clonotype was recovered from a man in his forties or fifties in good health. Some clones in this sample may be carry-over from other donors' samples. The sequencing input was peripheral blood mononuclear cells. The CDR3 DNA is TGTGCCAGCAGCTTAGGACGGCTCCCTGTGGGAGAGCAGTACTTC. This gives the protein CASSLGRLPVGEQYF. Variable domain in full (rest from reference TRBV11-2 and TRBJ2-7): EAGVAQSPRYKIIEKRQSVAFWCNPISGHATLYWYQQILGQGPKLLIQFQNNGVVDDSQLPKDRFSAERLKGVDSTLKIQPAKLEDSAVYLCASSLGRLPVGEQYFGPGTRLTVT.